Shown below are 25 T cell receptor beta chains from a single sample sequenced in a study of CD8 T cells in Susac syndrome. The RNA, about 0.5 to 1 ug, was put through reverse transcription using random hexamers. One entry per CDR3 protein, called by TCRdb with MiXCR from the immunoSEQ multiplex PCR reads. The data contain some 180,000 distinct CDR3 sequences, about 94% of them singletons. Sample: CD4+ T cells from PBMCs. The receptors derive from a human donor in good health.

V and J are TRBV29-1 and TRBJ2-2; 8 bases line up with TRBD2. With V trimmed by 5 bases and J by 5 bases, 7 bases remained unmatched. This CDR3 is 14 amino acids long. Germline V gives CDR1 SQVTM, CDR2 ANQGSEA. CDR3: CSVRSGRGTGELFF. CDR3 DNA sequence: TGCAGCGTTAGAAGCGGGAGAGGGACCGGGGAGCTGTTTTTT.

This chain links TRBV29-1 with TRBJ2-1, with 9 bases identical to TRBD1. This CDR3 has 14 amino acids. V gave up 6 bases and J gave up 7 bases; unmatched junction bases: 10. Looked up from germline, CDR1 is SQVTM and CDR2 is ANQGSEA. The CDR3 coding sequence is TGCAGCGTCGCGACAGGGGGTAGTCTAAATGAGCAGTTCTTC. Its translation is CSVATGGSLNEQFF.

The chain uses TRBV7-6 and TRBJ2-5, with TRBD2 matching 12 bases. The CDR3 covers 16 residues. From germline, CDR1 is SGHVS and CDR2 FNYEAQ. With 4 bases clipped from V and 4 bases from J, the junction kept 7 bases outside the gene matches. DNA for the CDR3: TGTGCCAGCAGCTCCGCCCTAGCGGGAGGGTTAGAGACCCAGTACTTC. Translation gives CASSSALAGGLETQYF.

The chain is built from TRBV20-1 and TRBJ2-7, with TRBD2 as a possible D gene (6 bases). CDR1 and CDR2 (germline): DFQATT, SNEGSKA (reference sequence). V was clipped by 4 bases and J by 3 bases, with 13 bases between them. CDR3 length: 13 residues. CDR3 bases: TGCAGTGCTATGATTAGCGGTCTCTACGAGCAGTACTTC. It codes for CSAMISGLYEQYF.

This rearrangement joins TRBV28 to TRBJ1-2; tentative D call: TRBD1 (5 bases). Germline-derived CDR1 and CDR2 are MDHEN and SYDVKM. V was clipped by 2 bases and J by 0 bases, with 10 bases between them. This CDR3 region has 15 residues. This chain's CDR3 is CASSLAGPSNYGYTF. The DNA of the CDR3 is TGTGCCAGCAGTTTAGCAGGGCCCTCTAACTATGGCTACACCTTC.

The chain combines TRBV4-3 with TRBJ2-5; 7 nucleotides match TRBD2. The CDR3 runs to 12 residues. Germline V gene sequence: CDR1 LGHNA, CDR2 YSLEER. V lost 2 bases to trimming and J lost 7 bases; unmatched junction nucleotides: 1. CDR3 sequence reads: CASSQPSGTQYF. CDR3 coding DNA: TGCGCCAGCAGCCAACCTAGCGGGACCCAGTACTTC.

The rearrangement joins TRBV30 to TRBJ2-7, with D uncertain. The CDR3 length is 10 residues. The V and J ends lost 0 bases and 5 bases respectively, with 2 bases between them. The germline V gene encodes CDR1 GTSNPN and CDR2 SVGIG (reference sequence). The CDR3 nucleotides are TGTGCCTGGAGTGTAAACGAGCAGTACTTC. Translation: CAWSVNEQYF.

The chain links TRBV29-1 to TRBJ1-4; 7 positions agree with TRBD1. CDR1 is SQVTM and CDR2 is ANQGSEA in the germline V gene. The CDR3 totals 14 residues. Losses at the gene ends were 6 bases for V and 3 bases for J; bases not matched to a gene: 7. For the CDR3, the DNA is TGCAGCGTAGACAGGGAGGGGGCTAATGAAAAACTGTTTTTT. It is translated as CSVDREGANEKLFF. The full variable domain, completed using reference TRBV29-1 and TRBJ1-4, is SAVISQKPSRDICQRGTSLTIQCQVDSQVTMMFWYRQQPGQSLTLIATANQGSEATYESGFVIDKFPISRPNLTFSTLTVSNMSPEDSSIYLCSVDREGANEKLFFGSGTQLSVL.

The chain couples TRBV29-1 to TRBJ1-3; 9 nucleotides match TRBD1. Germline V gene sequence: CDR1 SQVTM, CDR2 ANQGSEA. V gave up 7 bases and J gave up 4 bases; unmatched junction bases: 5. CDR3 size: 13 residues. CDR3 sequence reads: CSGMTGGGNTIYF. The CDR3 bases are TGCAGCGGGATGACAGGGGGGGGAAACACCATATATTTT.

The chain uses TRBV29-1 and TRBJ1-1; D may be TRBD1 (5 bases). Trimming left V 4 bases short and J 8 bases short, with 11 bases between. Germline-derived CDR1 and CDR2 are SQVTM and ANQGSEA. CDR3 length: 11 amino acids. The CDR3 DNA reads TGCAGCGTTGTGGAGACAGTAGAAGCTTTCTTT. Protein sequence: CSVVETVEAFF.

J is TRBJ2-2 and V is TRBV29-1; no reliable D call. The CDR3 sequence is 12 residues long. Between the trimmed V and J ends, which lost 4 bases and 1 base, there was a span of 4 bases. CDR1 SQVTM and CDR2 ANQGSEA come from the germline V gene. CDR3 sequence reads: CSVVMNTGELFF. The CDR3 DNA sequence: TGCAGCGTTGTGATGAACACCGGGGAGCTGTTTTTT.

CDR3 sequence (DNA): TGTGCCAGCAGTGAAGTTGGGACTCTAGAGACCCAGTACTTC. Translating it yields CASSEVGTLETQYF. The chain has TRBV25-1 and TRBJ2-5, with a tentative D call TRBD2 (6 bases). CDR1 MGHDK and CDR2 SYGVNS come from the germline V gene. The V gene lost 2 bases and the J gene lost 4 bases, with 11 bases spanning the gap. This CDR3 has 14 residues.

The V and J genes are TRBV20-1 and TRBJ2-2; D may correspond to TRBD1 or TRBD2 (5 bases each). Deletions cut 0 bases from V and 6 bases from J, with 11 bases between. The CDR3 has 14 residues. CDR1 and CDR2 from the germline V gene are DFQATT and SNEGSKA (reference sequence). This CDR3 reads CSARDSRDPGELFF. In nucleotides, the CDR3 is TGCAGTGCTAGAGATAGCCGGGACCCCGGGGAGCTGTTTTTT.

The chain combines TRBV9 with TRBJ2-7, with 10 bases fitting TRBD2. Trimming took 0 bases from V and 4 from J; bases not matched to a gene: 10. Germline V gene sequence: CDR1 SGDLS, CDR2 YYNGEE. This CDR3 spans 17 amino acids. CDR3 loop: CASSVGQLTSGRYEQYF. Written as DNA, the CDR3 is TGTGCCAGCAGCGTAGGCCAACTGACTAGCGGGCGGTACGAGCAGTACTTC.

The chain is built from TRBV24-1 and TRBJ2-3; 9 bases align to TRBD2. The ends lost 0 bases at V and 6 bases at J; junction bases unmatched: 6. This CDR3 comprises 16 residues. Germline V gives CDR1 KGHDR, CDR2 SFDVKD. This chain's CDR3 is CATSDLGASGMDTQYF. In DNA, the CDR3 is TGTGCCACCAGTGATTTGGGGGCTAGCGGGATGGATACGCAGTATTTT.

This chain joins TRBV3-1 and TRBJ1-2; 8 bases line up with TRBD1. Germline CDR1 reads LGHDT; CDR2 reads YNNKEL (reference sequence). CDR3 length: 14 residues. V lost 4 bases, J lost 3 bases, and 4 bases stayed unmatched. The DNA of the CDR3 is TGTGCCAGCAGCCGACGACAGGGGCACTATGGCTACACCTTC. Protein product: CASSRRQGHYGYTF.

The chain links TRBV20-1 to TRBJ2-7, with D maybe TRBD1 (6 bases). Trimming stripped 5 bases from V and 4 bases from J, with 12 bases between. Germline lookup yields CDR1 DFQATT and CDR2 SNEGSKA (reference sequence). The CDR3 contains 12 residues. CDR3 protein: CSASGASYEQYF. The CDR3 DNA reads TGCAGTGCTTCAGGGGCGTCTTACGAGCAGTACTTC.

This rearrangement joins TRBV23-1 to TRBJ2-1; 10 positions match TRBD2. TRBV23-1 is classed as an ORF, of uncertain function. There are 18 residues in the CDR3. Germline trimming cut 4 bases from V and 6 bases from J; bases unmatched to any gene: 15. For the CDR3, the DNA is TGCGCCAGCAGTCCTCAGGTACTAGCGGGATACGGATGCAATGAGCAGTTCTTC. Its protein is CASSPQVLAGYGCNEQFF.

The rearrangement links TRBV30 to TRBJ1-1; the D is unclear. Trimming removed 2 bases from V and 4 bases from J, with 14 bases in between. Germline V lookup: CDR1 GTSNPN, CDR2 SVGIG (reference sequence). The CDR3 sequence is 14 residues long. The CDR3 DNA follows: TGTGCCTGGAGTAGACAAATTCGGGGCACTGAAGCTTTCTTT. As protein: CAWSRQIRGTEAFF.

CDR3 region: CAWGGGGTEAFF. The CDR3 nucleotides read TGTGCCTGGGGGGGCGGAGGCACTGAAGCTTTCTTT. The rearrangement links TRBV30 to TRBJ1-1, with D perhaps TRBD1 (6 bases). With 5 bases removed from V and 4 bases from J, the gap between germline ends came to 11 bases. Germline CDR1 reads GTSNPN; CDR2 reads SVGIG (reference sequence). This CDR3 region has 12 residues.

The V call is TRBV28, the J call TRBJ1-2, with D possibly TRBD1 on 5 matching bases. The CDR3 is made up of 14 amino acids. V was shortened by 4 bases and J by 1 base, with 10 bases between the two germline ends. Germline loops: CDR1 MDHEN, CDR2 SYDVKM. The CDR3 loop reads CASSWGEINYGYTF. In nucleotides, the CDR3 is TGTGCCAGCAGTTGGGGGGAGATTAACTATGGCTACACCTTC.

The V gene is TRBV9, the J gene TRBJ2-7, with D hard to call. V lost 4 bases and J 4 bases, leaving 12 bases between the germline ends. This CDR3 has 13 residues. Germline CDR1 reads SGDLS; CDR2 reads YYNGEE. CDR3 sequence: CASSPPGPYEQYF. Written as DNA, the CDR3 is TGTGCCAGCAGCCCACCGGGTCCGTACGAGCAGTACTTC.

The rearrangement links TRBV30 to TRBJ2-3; 7 nucleotides line up with TRBD2. This CDR3 contains 14 residues. Germline V gene data show CDR1 as GTSNPN and CDR2 as SVGIG (reference sequence). After removal of 1 base from V and 5 bases from J, the junction contained 6 bases not matched to a gene. This chain's CDR3 is CAWSGGGGKDTQYF. The DNA of the CDR3 is TGTGCCTGGAGTGGTGGCGGGGGAAAAGATACGCAGTATTTT.

V and J are TRBV6-5 and TRBJ1-2; D call uncertain. Trimming cost V 5 bases and J 8 bases, with 18 bases left between them. This CDR3 comprises 14 residues. CDR1 is MNHEY and CDR2 is SVGAGI in the germline V gene. CDR3 DNA sequence: TGTGCCAGCAGTGCCCCCGGAATGTTTTACGGCTACACCTTC. It translates to CASSAPGMFYGYTF.

The V and J genes are TRBV28 and TRBJ2-7, with D possibly being TRBD1 or TRBD2 (5 bases each). V lost 6 bases and J lost 3, with 15 bases in between. CDR3 length: 14 amino acids. Germline CDR1 MDHEN, CDR2 SYDVKM. The CDR3 loop reads CASSSTGPNYEQYF. CDR3 sequence (DNA): TGTGCCAGCAGCTCTACGGGACCCAACTACGAGCAGTACTTC. Based on the CDR3 plus reference TRBV28 and TRBJ2-7, the full variable domain is DVKVTQSSRYLVKRTGEKVFLECVQDMDHENMFWYRQDPGLGLRLIYFSYDVKMKEKGDIPEGYSVSREKKERFSLILESASTNQTSMYLCASSSTGPNYEQYFGPGTRLTVT.